The rows below give T cell receptor beta chains drawn from one sample of a study of somatic mutations in cytotoxic T cells in rheumatoid arthritis. Sequencing used immunoSEQ multiplex PCR; TCRdb keeps in-frame clones, though not all of them. This table has 15,000 to 20,000 clones, roughly 70% appearing once. The sequenced sample consisted of CD8+ T cells sorted from blood. Receptors originate from a man aged 55 to 69 in good health. CDR3s include the opening cysteine and the closing phenylalanine or tryptophan. D genes are given only for firm matches. The size of a clone is reported for some rows only, either as once, few or many, or as a class for expanded clones.

j_gene | v_gene | abundance | d_gene | CDR3aa | CDR3nt
TRBJ2-1 | TRBV29-1 | . | TRBD2 | CSVGGLADTYNEQFF | TGCAGCGTTGGGGGACTAGCGGATACCTACAATGAGCAGTTCTTC
TRBJ1-3 | TRBV7-9 | . | . | CASSFGGLTLNTIYF | TGTGCCAGCAGTTTCGGAGGACTGACGTTAAACACCATATATTTT
TRBJ2-5 | TRBV7-6 | . | TRBD2 | CASSPLGGTSGGETQYF | TGTGCCAGCAGCCCTTTGGGGGGCACTAGCGGTGGGGAGACCCAGTACTTC
TRBJ2-1 | TRBV6-5 | . | . | CASSYSDSIFEQFF | TGTGCCAGCAGTTACTCCGACAGTATCTTCGAGCAGTTCTTC
TRBJ2-7 | TRBV13 | . | . | CASSPSRGPNYEQYF | TGTGCCAGCAGCCCCTCCAGGGGACCTAATTACGAGCAGTACTTC
TRBJ1-1 | TRBV11-2 | once | . | CASSLSSSEAFF | TGTGCCAGCAGCTTGAGTAGTTCTGAAGCTTTCTTT
TRBJ2-7 | TRBV9 | . | TRBD1 | CASSVGTGTSYEQYF | TGTGCCAGCAGCGTGGGGACAGGGACCTCCTACGAGCAGTACTTC
TRBJ1-5 | TRBV6-5 | . | . | CASRRIGQPQHF | TGTGCCAGCAGGCGTATCGGTCAGCCCCAGCATTTT
TRBJ1-4 | TRBV19 | . | . | CATSAEEEKLFF | TGTGCCACCTCGGCCGAGGAGGAAAAACTGTTTTTT
TRBJ2-7 | TRBV19 | . | TRBD2 | CASSYRQGLAGVQYEQYF | TGTGCCAGTAGCTACCGACAGGGACTAGCGGGAGTTCAATACGAGCAGTACTTC
TRBJ2-7 | TRBV11-2 | . | TRBD2 | CASSRAGLPHEQYF | TGTGCCAGCAGCCGGGCGGGACTACCACACGAGCAGTACTTC
TRBJ1-1 | TRBV19 | . | . | CASSMGMTVNSPEAFF | TGTGCCAGTAGTATGGGGATGACAGTGAACTCCCCCGAAGCTTTCTTT
TRBJ1-5 | TRBV30 | . | . | CAWSARQGNQPQHF | TGTGCCTGGAGTGCACGACAGGGCAATCAGCCCCAGCATTTT
TRBJ2-1 | TRBV9 | few | TRBD2 | CASSEHSGSSYNEQFF | TGTGCCAGCAGTGAACATAGCGGGAGCTCCTACAATGAGCAGTTCTTC
TRBJ2-7 | TRBV4-1 | . | TRBD1 | CASSQGDRGGEQYF | TGCGCCAGCAGCCAAGGGGACAGGGGAGGCGAGCAGTACTTC
TRBJ2-3 | TRBV13 | . | TRBD2 | CATSHSGSPLGTDTQYF | TGTGCCACCTCCCATAGCGGGAGCCCCCTAGGCACAGATACGCAGTATTTT
TRBJ1-4 | TRBV12-5 | . | . | CASGLVLYRNNEKLFF | TGTGCTAGTGGTTTGGTACTTTACAGAAATAATGAAAAACTGTTTTTT
TRBJ2-3 | TRBV9 | . | . | CASSVVRQSTDTQYF | TGTGCCAGCAGCGTAGTGAGGCAGAGCACAGATACGCAGTATTTT
TRBJ2-3 | TRBV4-1 | . | . | CASSQVEGDTDTQYF | TGCGCCAGCAGCCAAGTCGAGGGGGACACAGATACGCAGTATTTT
TRBJ2-2 | TRBV4-3 | . | TRBD2 | CASSQGTSGITGELFF | TGCGCCAGCAGCCAGGGGACTAGCGGGATAACCGGGGAGCTGTTTTTT